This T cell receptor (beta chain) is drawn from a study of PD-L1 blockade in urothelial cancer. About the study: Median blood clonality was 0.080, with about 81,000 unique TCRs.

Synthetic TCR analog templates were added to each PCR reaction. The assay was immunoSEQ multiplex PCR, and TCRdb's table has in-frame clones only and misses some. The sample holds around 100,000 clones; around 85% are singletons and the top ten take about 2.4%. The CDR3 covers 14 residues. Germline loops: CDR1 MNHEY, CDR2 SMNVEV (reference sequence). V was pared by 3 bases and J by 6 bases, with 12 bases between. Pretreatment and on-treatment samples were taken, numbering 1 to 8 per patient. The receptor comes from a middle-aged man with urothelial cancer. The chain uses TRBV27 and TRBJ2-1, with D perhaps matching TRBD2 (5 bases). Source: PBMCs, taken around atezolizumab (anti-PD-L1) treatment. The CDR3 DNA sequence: TGTGCCAGCAGTTTTTTAGCCGGGGTCAATGAGCAGTTCTTC. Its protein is CASSFLAGVNEQFF.